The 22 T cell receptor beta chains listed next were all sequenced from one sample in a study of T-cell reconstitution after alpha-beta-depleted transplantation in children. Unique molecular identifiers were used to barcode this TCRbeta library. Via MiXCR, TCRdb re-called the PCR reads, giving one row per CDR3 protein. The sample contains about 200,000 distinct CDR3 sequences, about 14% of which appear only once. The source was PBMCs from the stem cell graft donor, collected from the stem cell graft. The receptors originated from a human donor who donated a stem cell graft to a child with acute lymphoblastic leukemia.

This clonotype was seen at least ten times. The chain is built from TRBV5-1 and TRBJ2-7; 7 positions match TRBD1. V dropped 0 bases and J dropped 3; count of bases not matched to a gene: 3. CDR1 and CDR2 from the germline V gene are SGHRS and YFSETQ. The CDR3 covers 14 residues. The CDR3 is CASSLVQGVYEQYF. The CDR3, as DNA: TGCGCCAGCAGCTTGGTTCAGGGGGTCTACGAGCAGTACTTC. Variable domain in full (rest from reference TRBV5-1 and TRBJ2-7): KAGVTQTPRYLIKTRGQQVTLSCSPISGHRSVSWYQQTPGQGLQFLFEYFSETQRNKGNFPGRFSGRQFSNSRSEMNVSTLELGDSALYLCASSLVQGVYEQYFGPGTRLTVT.

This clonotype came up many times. CDR3 sequence reads: CAWIPSGQRTEAFF. In nucleotides, the CDR3 is TGTGCCTGGATCCCATCCGGACAGCGGACTGAAGCTTTCTTT. This chain links TRBV30 with TRBJ1-1; D might be TRBD1 (6 bases). CDR1 is GTSNPN and CDR2 is SVGIG in the germline V gene (reference sequence). V was pared by 4 bases and J by 5 bases, with 17 bases between. The CDR3 runs 14 residues.

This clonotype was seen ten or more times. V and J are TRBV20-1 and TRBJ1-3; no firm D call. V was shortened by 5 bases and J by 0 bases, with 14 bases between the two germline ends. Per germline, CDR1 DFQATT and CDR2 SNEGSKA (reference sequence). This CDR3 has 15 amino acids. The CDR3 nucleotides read TGCAGTGCTTACCCGGCCGAAAGCTCTGGAAACACCATATATTTT. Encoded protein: CSAYPAESSGNTIYF.

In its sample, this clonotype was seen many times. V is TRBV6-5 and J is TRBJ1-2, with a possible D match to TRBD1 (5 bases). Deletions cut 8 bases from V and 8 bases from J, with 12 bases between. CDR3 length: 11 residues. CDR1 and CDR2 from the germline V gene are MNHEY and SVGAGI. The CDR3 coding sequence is TGTGCCAGCTCGCGGGGGGTGGGCTACACCTTC. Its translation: CASSRGVGYTF.

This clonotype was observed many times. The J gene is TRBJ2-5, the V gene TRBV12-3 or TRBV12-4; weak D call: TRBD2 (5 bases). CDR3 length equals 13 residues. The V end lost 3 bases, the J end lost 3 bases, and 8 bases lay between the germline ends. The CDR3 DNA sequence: TGTGCCAGCAGTTTGGGGAGAAAAGAGACCCAGTACTTC. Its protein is CASSLGRKETQYF.

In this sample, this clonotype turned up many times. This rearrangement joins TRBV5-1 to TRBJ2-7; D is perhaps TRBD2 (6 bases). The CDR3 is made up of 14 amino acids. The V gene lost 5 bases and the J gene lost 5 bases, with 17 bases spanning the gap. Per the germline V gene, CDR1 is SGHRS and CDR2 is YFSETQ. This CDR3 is CASSARLEVNEQYF. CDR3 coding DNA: TGCGCCAGCAGTGCAAGACTAGAGGTAAACGAGCAGTACTTC.

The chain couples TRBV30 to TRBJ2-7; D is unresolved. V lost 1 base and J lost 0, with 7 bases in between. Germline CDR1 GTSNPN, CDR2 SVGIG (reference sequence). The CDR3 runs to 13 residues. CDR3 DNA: TGTGCCTGGAGTGATGGCGCCTCCTACGAGCAGTACTTC. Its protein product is CAWSDGASYEQYF. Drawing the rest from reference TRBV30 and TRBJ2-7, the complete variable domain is SQTIHQWPATLVQPVGSPLSLECTVEGTSNPNLYWYRQAAGRGLQLLFYSVGIGQISSEVPQNLSASRPQDRQFILSSKKLLLSDSGFYLCAWSDGASYEQYFGPGTRLTVT.

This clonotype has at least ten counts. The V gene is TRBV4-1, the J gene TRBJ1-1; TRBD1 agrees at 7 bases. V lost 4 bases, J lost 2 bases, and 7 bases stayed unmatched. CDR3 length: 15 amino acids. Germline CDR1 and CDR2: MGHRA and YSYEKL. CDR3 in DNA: TGCGCCAGCAGCCCGCAGACAGGGACTAACACTGAAGCTTTCTTT. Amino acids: CASSPQTGTNTEAFF.

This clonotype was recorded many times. DNA for the CDR3: TGCAGCGTTAAGGAGGGGTGGTACGAGCAGTACTTC. It specifies CSVKEGWYEQYF. The gene calls are TRBV29-1 and TRBJ2-7; D is possibly TRBD2 (6 bases). V lost 5 bases and J lost 4, with 12 bases in between. The length of the CDR3 is 12 residues. CDR1 and CDR2 (germline): SQVTM, ANQGSEA.

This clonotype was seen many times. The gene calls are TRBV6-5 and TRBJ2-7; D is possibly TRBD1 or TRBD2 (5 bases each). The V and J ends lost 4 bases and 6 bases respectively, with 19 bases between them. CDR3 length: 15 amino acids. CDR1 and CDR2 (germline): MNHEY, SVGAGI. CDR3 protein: CASSSSSGTPVEQYF. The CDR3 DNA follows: TGTGCCAGCAGTTCTTCTTCCGGGACCCCGGTCGAGCAGTACTTC.

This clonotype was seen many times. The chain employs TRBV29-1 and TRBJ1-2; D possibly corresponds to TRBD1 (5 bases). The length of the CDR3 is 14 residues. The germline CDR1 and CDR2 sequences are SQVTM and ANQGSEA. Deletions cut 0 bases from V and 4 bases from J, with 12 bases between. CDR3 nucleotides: TGCAGCGTTGAAGATCCTCAGGGTTTCTATGGCTACACCTTC. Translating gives CSVEDPQGFYGYTF.

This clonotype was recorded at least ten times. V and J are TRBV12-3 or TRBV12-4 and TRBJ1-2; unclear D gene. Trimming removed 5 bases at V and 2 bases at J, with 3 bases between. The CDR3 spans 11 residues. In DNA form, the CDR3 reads TGTGCCAGCAGTCAGAACTATGGCTACACCTTC. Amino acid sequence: CASSQNYGYTF.

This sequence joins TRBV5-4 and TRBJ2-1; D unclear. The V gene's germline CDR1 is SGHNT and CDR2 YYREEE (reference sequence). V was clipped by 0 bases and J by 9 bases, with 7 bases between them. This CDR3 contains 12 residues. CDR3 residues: CASSLDWGEQFF. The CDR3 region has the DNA TGTGCCAGCAGCTTGGATTGGGGTGAGCAGTTCTTC.

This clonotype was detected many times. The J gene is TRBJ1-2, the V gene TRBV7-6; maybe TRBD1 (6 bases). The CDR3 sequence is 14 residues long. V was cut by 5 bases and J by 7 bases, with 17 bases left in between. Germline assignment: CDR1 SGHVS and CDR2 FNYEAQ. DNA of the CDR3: TGTGCCAGCAGCAAACCAGGGGTGGGAGGTGGCTACACCTTC. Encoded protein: CASSKPGVGGGYTF.

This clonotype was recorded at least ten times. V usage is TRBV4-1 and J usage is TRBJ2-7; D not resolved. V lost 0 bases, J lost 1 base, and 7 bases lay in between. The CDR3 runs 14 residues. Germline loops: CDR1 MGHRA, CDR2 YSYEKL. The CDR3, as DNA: TGCGCCAGCAGCCAAGACGTTAGTTCCTACGAGCAGTACTTC. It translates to CASSQDVSSYEQYF.

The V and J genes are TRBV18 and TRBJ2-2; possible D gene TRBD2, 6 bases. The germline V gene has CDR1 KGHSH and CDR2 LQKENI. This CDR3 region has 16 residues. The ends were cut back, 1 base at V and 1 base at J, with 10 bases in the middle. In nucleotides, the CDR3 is TGTGCCAGCTCACCACGTAGTAGCGGGAACACCGGGGAGCTGTTTTTT. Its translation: CASSPRSSGNTGELFF.

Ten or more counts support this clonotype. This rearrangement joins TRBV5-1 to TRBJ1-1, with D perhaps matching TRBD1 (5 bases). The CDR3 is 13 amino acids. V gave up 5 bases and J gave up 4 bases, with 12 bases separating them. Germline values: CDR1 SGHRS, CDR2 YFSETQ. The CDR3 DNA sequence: TGCGCCAGCAGGCTTCGGGGCGGCACTGAAGCTTTCTTT. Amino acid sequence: CASRLRGGTEAFF.

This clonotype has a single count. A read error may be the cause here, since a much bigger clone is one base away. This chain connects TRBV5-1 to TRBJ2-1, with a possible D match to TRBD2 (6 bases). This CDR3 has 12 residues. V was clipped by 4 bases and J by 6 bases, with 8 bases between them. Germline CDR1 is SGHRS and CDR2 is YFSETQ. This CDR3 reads CASSQTSNEQFF. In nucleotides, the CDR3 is TGCGCCAGCAGCCAGACTAGCAATGAGCAGTTCTTC.

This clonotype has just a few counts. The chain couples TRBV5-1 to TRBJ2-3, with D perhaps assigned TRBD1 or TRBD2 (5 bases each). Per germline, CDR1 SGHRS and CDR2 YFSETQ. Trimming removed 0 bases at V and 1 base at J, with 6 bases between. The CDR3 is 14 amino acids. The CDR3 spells CASSLAGRTDTQYF. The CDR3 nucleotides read TGCGCCAGCAGCTTGGCGGGACGCACAGATACGCAGTATTTT.

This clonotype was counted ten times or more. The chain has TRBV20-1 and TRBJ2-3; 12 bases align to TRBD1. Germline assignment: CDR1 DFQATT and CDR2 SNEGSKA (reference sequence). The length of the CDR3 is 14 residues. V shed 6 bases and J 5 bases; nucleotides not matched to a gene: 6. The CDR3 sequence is CSAEGQGARDTQYF. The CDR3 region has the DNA TGCAGTGCGGAGGGACAGGGGGCAAGAGATACGCAGTATTTT.

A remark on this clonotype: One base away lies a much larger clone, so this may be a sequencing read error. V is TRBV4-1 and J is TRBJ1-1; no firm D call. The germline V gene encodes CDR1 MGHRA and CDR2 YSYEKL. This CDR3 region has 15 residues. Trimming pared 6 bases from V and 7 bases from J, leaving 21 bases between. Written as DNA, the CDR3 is TGCGCCAGCAGACCCTCCAGCGTACTCACTGATGAAGCTTTCTTT. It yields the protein CASRPSSVLTDEAFF.

CDR3 nucleotides: TGCGCCAGCAGTCAGCCGGCGGTTTCAAGCACAGATACGCAGTATTTT. This encodes CASSQPAVSSTDTQYF. The V and J genes are TRBV23-1 and TRBJ2-3; no definite D call. TRBV23-1 is classed as an ORF, of uncertain function. This CDR3 comprises 16 residues. V dropped 3 bases and J dropped 0 bases, with 13 bases sitting between them.